This T cell receptor beta chain was documented in a study of memory CD4+ T cells and cytomegalovirus serostatus. Study-wide background: This sample comes from healthy Belgian adults, roughly nine CMV seropositive, 24 seronegative. General study results and limits: Repertoires predicted CMV serostatus with median bootstrapped AUC of approximately 0.95.

The CDR3 runs 12 residues. Germline V gives CDR1 LNHDA, CDR2 SQIVND (reference sequence). V dropped 1 base and J dropped 8 bases, with 8 bases sitting between them. A few counts support this clone. The target antigen is unknown. Profiled with immunoSEQ multiplex PCR; TCRdb holds only in-frame clones, not every one. The sample holds some 60,000 clones, over 65% seen once. Single viable CD3+CD4+CD8-CD45RO+ cells were sorted as the memory CD4+ T cells. Sequencing was done on a sample of memory CD4+ T cells from blood. This sequence joins TRBV19 and TRBJ1-2; D perhaps matches TRBD1 (5 bases). The clonotype was recovered from an adult in good health and CMV-seropositive. This CDR3 is CASSIAGDGYTF. CDR3 in DNA: TGTGCCAGTAGTATAGCGGGGGACGGCTACACCTTC. Drawing the rest from reference TRBV19 and TRBJ1-2, the complete variable domain is DGGITQSPKYLFRKEGQNVTLSCEQNLNHDAMYWYRQDPGQGLRLIYYSQIVNDFQKGDIAEGYSVSREKKESFPLTVTSAQKNPTAFYLCASSIAGDGYTFGSGTRLTVV.